The clone carrying this T cell receptor beta chain was observed a few times. Antigen specificity is unknown. The Oncomine TCR Beta short-read assay was applied to DNA of cultured CD4+ T cells. TCRdb passed the PCR reads through MiXCR, listing each CDR3 protein once. Among 20,000 or so distinct CDR3 sequences listed, 50% were seen once. Treatment: roughly nine-day PBMC culture with coronavirus spike peptide pools or control peptides (ViraFEST assay). Trimming cost V 6 bases and J 2 bases, with 16 bases left between them. The CDR3 covers 15 residues. Germline V gene lookup returns CDR1 MNHEY and CDR2 SVGEGT. These data originate in a study of vaccination and CD4 T cells after COVID-19. Study-level findings and limits: In convalescent patients, 304 of 307 vaccine-specific clones were mono-reactive for SARS-CoV-2 spike.

Sequenced input: CD4+ T cells from blood, cultured in vitro. The TCR comes from a human donor who had recovered from COVID-19. This chain links TRBV6-2 or TRBV6-3 with TRBJ1-2; tentatively, D is TRBD1 (6 bases). The CDR3 DNA sequence: TGTGCCAGCAGCCACAAACGCACAGGGAACTATGGCTACACCTTC. Residues: CASSHKRTGNYGYTF.